This TCR beta chain was documented in a study of blood T cell repertoires in COVID-19. At the level of the study: Italy, Spain and the United States were the sources of the convalescent and acute COVID-19 samples. PBMCs, B-cell-depleted T cells, or T cells provided the cDNA or gDNA that made up the material.

Sequencing used immunoSEQ multiplex PCR; TCRdb keeps in-frame clones, though not all of them. The table lists hundreds of thousands of clones, roughly four fifths of them singletons. Assignments of participants to cohorts depended upon their own reported clinical history. The V and J ends lost 0 bases and 5 bases, in that order; junction bases with no gene match: 6. The CDR3 has 18 amino acids. Germline assignment: CDR1 LGHNA and CDR2 YNFKEQ. The origin of this receptor is a woman aged 40-49 years who had been exposed to COVID-19. Material: PBMCs or T cells enriched from blood (not recorded which). V usage is TRBV4-2 and J usage is TRBJ2-3; 15 bases align to TRBD2. The CDR3 DNA sequence: TGTGCCAGCAGCCAAGAAGGACTAGCGGGGGGGCAGGGAGATACGCAGTATTTT. Its translation is CASSQEGLAGGQGDTQYF.